This T cell receptor (beta chain) was sequenced for a study of T cells in Graves' hyperthyroidism and ophthalmopathy. The CDR3 totals 13 residues. The ends lost 6 bases at V and 7 bases at J; junction bases unmatched: 8. Amplified TCR beta CDR3 regions derived from RNA transcripts. Using the HTBI primer set, a first-round RT-PCR was run on the TCR CDR3. In TCRdb, the multiplex PCR reads were re-called with MiXCR into one record per CDR3 protein. In the table there are about 200,000 distinct CDR3 sequences, roughly a sixth of which are singletons. This clonotype was observed at least ten times. Across 18 months, stable Graves' hyperthyroidism was marked by no progression to ophthalmopathy. Uncontrolled infection, other autoimmune disease, pregnancy or lactation led to exclusion.

The TCR comes from a woman in her forties or fifties with Graves' hyperthyroidism. The genes are TRBV12-3 or TRBV12-4 and TRBJ1-1; TRBD1 matches at 7 bases. What was sequenced was blood. The CDR3 spells CASRLQGKLEAFF. CDR3 in DNA: TGTGCCAGCAGACTACAGGGGAAGCTTGAAGCTTTCTTT.